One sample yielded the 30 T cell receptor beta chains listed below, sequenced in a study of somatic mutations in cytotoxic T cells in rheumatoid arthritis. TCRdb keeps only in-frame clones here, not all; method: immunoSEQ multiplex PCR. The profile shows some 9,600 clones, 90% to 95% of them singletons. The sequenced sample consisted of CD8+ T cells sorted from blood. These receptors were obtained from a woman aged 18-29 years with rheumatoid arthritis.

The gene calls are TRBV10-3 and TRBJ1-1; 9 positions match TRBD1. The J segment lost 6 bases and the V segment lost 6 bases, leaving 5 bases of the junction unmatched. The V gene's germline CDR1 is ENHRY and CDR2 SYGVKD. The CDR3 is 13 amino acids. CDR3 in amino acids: CAIREQGAAEAFF. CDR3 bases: TGTGCCATCAGAGAACAGGGGGCGGCTGAAGCTTTCTTT.

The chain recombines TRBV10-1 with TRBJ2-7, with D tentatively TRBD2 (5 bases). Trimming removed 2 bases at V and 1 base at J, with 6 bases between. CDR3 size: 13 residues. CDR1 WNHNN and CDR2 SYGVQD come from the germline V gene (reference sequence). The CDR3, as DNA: TGCGCCAGCAGTGAGCCGGGATCCTACGAGCAGTACTTC. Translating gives CASSEPGSYEQYF.

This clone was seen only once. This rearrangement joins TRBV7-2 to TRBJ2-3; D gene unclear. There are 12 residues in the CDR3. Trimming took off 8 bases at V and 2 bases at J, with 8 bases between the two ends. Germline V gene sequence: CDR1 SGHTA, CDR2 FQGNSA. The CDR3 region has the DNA TGTGCCAGCCTTGGGCCCACAGATACGCAGTATTTT. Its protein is CASLGPTDTQYF.

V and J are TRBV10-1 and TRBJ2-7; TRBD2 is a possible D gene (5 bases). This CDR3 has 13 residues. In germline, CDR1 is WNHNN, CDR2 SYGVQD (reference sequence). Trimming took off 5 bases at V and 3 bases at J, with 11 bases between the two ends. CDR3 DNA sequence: TGCGCCAGCAGTCCGACGGGATACTACGAGCAGTACTTC. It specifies CASSPTGYYEQYF.

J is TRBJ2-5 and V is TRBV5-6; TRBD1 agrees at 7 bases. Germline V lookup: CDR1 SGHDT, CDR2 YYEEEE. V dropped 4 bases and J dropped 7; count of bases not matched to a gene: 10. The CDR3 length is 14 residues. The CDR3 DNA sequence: TGTGCCAGCAGCACAGGACAGGCCGTTTGGACCCAGTACTTC. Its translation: CASSTGQAVWTQYF.

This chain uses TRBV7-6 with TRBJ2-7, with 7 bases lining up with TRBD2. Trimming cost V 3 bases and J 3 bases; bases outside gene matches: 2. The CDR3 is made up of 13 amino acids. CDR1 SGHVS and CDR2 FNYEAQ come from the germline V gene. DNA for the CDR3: TGTGCCAGCAGCTTTGGGGAGGGCTACGAGCAGTACTTC. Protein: CASSFGEGYEQYF.

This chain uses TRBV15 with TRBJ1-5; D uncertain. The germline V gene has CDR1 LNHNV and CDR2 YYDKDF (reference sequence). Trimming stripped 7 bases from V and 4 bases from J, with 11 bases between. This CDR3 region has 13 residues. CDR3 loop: CATTGQPNQPQHF. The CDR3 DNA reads TGTGCCACCACTGGGCAGCCAAATCAGCCCCAGCATTTT. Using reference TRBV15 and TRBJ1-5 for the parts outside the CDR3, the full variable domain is DAMVIQNPRYQVTQFGKPVTLSCSQTLNHNVMYWYQQKSSQAPKLLFHYYDKDFNNEADTPDNFQSRRPNTSFCFLDIRSPGLGDTAMYLCATTGQPNQPQHFGDGTRLSIL.

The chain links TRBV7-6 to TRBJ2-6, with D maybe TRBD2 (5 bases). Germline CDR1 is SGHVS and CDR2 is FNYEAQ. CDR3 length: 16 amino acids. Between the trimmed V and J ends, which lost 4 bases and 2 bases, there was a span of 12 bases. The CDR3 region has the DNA TGTGCCAGCAGCTCCCGAGAGGGAGCTGGGGCCAACGTCCTGACTTTC. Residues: CASSSREGAGANVLTF.

The CDR3 coding sequence is TGTGCCAGCAGTGAATATAAGACAGGCAACCAGCCAGATACGCAGTATTTT. It encodes CASSEYKTGNQPDTQYF. This chain joins TRBV25-1 and TRBJ2-3, with a possible D match to TRBD1 (6 bases). Trimming removed 0 bases from V and 4 bases from J, with 17 bases in between. Germline V gives CDR1 MGHDK, CDR2 SYGVNS. The CDR3 runs 17 residues. The variable domain in full, completed from reference TRBV25-1 and TRBJ2-3, reads EADIYQTPRYLVIGTGKKITLECSQTMGHDKMYWYQQDPGMELHLIHYSYGVNSTEKGDLSSESTVSRIRTEHFPLTLESARPSHTSQYLCASSEYKTGNQPDTQYFGPGTRLTVL.

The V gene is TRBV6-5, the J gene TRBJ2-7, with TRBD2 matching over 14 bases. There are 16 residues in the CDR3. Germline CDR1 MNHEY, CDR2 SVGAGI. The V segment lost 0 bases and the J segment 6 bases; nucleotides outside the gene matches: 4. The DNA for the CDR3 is TGTGCCAGCAGTTACTCGGGACTAGCGGGAGTCTTCGAGCAGTACTTC. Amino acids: CASSYSGLAGVFEQYF.

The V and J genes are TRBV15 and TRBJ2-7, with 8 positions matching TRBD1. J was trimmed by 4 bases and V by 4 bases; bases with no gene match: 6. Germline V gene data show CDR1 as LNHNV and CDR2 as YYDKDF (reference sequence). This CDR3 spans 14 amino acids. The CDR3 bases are TGTGCCACCAGCAAGGTTAACAGGGGGTACGAGCAGTACTTC. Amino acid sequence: CATSKVNRGYEQYF.

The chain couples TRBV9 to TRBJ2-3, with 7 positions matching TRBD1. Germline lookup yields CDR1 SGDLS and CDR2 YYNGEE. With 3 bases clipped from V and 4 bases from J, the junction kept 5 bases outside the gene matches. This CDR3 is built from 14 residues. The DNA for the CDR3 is TGTGCCAGCAGCGCGGGACAGTCCCCAGATACGCAGTATTTT. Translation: CASSAGQSPDTQYF.

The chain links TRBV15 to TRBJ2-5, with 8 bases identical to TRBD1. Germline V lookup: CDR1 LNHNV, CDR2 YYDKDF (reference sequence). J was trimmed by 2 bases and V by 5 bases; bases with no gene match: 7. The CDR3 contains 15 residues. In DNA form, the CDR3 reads TGTGCCACCAGCGGCGGACAGGGTGGGCAAGAGACCCAGTACTTC. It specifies CATSGGQGGQETQYF.

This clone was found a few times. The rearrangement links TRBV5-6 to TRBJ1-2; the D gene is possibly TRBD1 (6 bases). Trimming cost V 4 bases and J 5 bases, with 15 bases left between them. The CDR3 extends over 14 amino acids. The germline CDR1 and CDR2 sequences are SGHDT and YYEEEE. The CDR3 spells CASSPSGTPYGYTF. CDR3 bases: TGTGCCAGCAGCCCGTCCGGGACACCGTATGGCTACACCTTC.

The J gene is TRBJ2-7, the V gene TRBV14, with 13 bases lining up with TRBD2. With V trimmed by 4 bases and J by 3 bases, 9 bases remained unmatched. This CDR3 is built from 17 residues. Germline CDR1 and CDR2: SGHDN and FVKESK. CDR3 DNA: TGTGCCAGCAGCCGAGACAGGGGGACTAGCGGGATCTACGAGCAGTACTTC. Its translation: CASSRDRGTSGIYEQYF. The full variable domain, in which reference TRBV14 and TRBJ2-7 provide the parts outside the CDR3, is EAGVTQFPSHSVIEKGQTVTLRCDPISGHDNLYWYRRVMGKEIKFLLHFVKESKQDESGMPNNRFLAERTGGTYSTLKVQPAELEDSGVYFCASSRDRGTSGIYEQYFGPGTRLTVT.

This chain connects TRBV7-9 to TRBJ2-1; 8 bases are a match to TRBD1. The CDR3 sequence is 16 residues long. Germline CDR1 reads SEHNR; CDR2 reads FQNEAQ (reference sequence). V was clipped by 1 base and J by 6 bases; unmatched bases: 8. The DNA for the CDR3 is TGTGCCAGCAGCTTAGATAGGACAGGGCACGGCAATGAGCAGTTCTTC. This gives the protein CASSLDRTGHGNEQFF.

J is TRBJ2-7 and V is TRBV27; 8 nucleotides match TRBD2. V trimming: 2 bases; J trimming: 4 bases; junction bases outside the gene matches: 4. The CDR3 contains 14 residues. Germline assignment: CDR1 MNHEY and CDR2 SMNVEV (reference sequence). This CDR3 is CASSLAGGLYEQYF. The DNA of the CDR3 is TGTGCCAGCAGTTTAGCGGGGGGTTTATACGAGCAGTACTTC.

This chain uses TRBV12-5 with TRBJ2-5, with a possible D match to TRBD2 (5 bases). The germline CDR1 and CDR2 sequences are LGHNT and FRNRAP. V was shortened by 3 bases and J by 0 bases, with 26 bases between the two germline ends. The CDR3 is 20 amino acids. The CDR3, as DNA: TGTGCTAGTGGTTTCACGTCCGAGGGCGGCGAGGAAACTAACCAAGAGACCCAGTACTTC. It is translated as CASGFTSEGGEETNQETQYF.

CDR3 sequence reads: CASSLPGQGYEQYF. CDR3 coding DNA: TGCGCCAGCAGCCTACCGGGACAGGGCTACGAGCAGTACTTC. The rearrangement joins TRBV4-1 to TRBJ2-7; 9 bases match TRBD1. CDR3 length: 14 amino acids. J was trimmed by 3 bases and V by 4 bases; bases with no gene match: 4. Germline V gives CDR1 MGHRA, CDR2 YSYEKL.

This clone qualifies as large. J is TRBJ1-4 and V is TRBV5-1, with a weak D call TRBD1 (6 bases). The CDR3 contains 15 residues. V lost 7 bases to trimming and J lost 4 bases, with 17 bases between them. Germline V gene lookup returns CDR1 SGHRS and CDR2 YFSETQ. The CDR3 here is CASRTLTGLNEKLFF. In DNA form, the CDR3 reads TGCGCCAGCCGTACTCTGACAGGCCTTAATGAAAAACTGTTTTTT.

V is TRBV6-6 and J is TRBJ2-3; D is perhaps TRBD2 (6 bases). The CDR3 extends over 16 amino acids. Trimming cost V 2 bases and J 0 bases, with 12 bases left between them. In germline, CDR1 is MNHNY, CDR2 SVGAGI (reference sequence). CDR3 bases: TGTGCCAGCAGTTACCTACCAGCGGGTAGCACAGATACGCAGTATTTT. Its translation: CASSYLPAGSTDTQYF.

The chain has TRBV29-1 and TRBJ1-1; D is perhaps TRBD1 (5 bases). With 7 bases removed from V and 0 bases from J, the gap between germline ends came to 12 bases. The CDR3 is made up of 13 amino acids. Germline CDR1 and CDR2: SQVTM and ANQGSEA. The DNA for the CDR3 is TGCAGCGCGGGGGGGGGTCTGAACACTGAAGCTTTCTTT. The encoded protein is CSAGGGLNTEAFF.

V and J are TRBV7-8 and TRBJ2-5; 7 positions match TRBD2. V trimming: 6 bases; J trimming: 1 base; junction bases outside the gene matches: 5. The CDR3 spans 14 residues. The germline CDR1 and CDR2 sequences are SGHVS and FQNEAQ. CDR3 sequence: CASSLREIQETQYF. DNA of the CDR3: TGTGCCAGCAGTTTGCGGGAGATCCAAGAGACCCAGTACTTC.

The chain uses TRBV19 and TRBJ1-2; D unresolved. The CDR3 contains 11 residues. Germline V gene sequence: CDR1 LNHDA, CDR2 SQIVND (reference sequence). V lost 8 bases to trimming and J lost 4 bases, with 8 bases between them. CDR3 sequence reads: CASRDAYGYTF. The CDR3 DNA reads TGTGCCAGTCGGGATGCCTATGGCTACACCTTC.

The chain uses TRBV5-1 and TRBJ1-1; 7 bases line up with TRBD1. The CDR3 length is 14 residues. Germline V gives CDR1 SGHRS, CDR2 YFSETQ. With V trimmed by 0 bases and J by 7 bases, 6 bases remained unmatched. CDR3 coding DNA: TGCGCCAGCAGCTTGGCCAGTCAGGGGGATGAAGCTTTCTTT. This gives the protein CASSLASQGDEAFF.

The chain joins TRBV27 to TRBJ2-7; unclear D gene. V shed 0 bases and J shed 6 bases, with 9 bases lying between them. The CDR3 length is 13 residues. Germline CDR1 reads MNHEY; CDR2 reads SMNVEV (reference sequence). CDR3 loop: CASSLSWAGEQYF. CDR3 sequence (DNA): TGTGCCAGCAGTTTATCATGGGCTGGCGAGCAGTACTTC.

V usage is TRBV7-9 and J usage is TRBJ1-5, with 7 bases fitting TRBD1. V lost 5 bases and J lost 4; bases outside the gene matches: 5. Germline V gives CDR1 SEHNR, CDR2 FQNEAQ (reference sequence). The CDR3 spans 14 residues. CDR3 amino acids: CASSQGQRNQPQHF. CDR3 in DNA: TGTGCCAGCAGCCAGGGACAGCGAAATCAGCCCCAGCATTTT.

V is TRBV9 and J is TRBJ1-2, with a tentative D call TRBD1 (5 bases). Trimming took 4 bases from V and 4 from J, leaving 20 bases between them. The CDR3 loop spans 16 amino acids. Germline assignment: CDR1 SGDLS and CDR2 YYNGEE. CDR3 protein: CASSSWTPGTSYGYTF. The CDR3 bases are TGTGCCAGCAGCTCATGGACCCCCGGGACTTCCTATGGCTACACCTTC.

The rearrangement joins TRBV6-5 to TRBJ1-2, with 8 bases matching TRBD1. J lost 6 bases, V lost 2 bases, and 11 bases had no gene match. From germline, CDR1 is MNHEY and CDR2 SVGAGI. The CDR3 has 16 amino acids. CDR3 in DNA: TGTGCCAGCAGTTACGCGATGACAGGGGCGATTCATGGCTACACCTTC. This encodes CASSYAMTGAIHGYTF.

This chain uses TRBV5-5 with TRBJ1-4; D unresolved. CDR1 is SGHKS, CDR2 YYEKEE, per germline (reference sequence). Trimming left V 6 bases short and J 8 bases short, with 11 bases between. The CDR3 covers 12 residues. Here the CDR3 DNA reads TGTGCCAGCACCGGGTGGAGAGAAAAACTGTTTTTT. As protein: CASTGWREKLFF.